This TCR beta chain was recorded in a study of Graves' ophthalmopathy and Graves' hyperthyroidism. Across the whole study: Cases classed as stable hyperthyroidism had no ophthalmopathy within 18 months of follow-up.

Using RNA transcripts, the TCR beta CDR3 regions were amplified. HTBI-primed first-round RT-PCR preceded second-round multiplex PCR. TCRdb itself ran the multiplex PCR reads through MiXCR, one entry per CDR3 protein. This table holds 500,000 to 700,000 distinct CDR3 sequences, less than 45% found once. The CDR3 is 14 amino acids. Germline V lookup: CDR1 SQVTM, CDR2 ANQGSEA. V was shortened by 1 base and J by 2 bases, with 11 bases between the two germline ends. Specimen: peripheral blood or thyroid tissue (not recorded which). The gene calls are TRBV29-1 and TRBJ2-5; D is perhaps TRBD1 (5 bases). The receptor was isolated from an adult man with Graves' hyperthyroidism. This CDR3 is CSVEGHRMQETQYF. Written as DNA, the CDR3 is TGCAGCGTTGAAGGTCACAGGATGCAAGAGACCCAGTACTTC.